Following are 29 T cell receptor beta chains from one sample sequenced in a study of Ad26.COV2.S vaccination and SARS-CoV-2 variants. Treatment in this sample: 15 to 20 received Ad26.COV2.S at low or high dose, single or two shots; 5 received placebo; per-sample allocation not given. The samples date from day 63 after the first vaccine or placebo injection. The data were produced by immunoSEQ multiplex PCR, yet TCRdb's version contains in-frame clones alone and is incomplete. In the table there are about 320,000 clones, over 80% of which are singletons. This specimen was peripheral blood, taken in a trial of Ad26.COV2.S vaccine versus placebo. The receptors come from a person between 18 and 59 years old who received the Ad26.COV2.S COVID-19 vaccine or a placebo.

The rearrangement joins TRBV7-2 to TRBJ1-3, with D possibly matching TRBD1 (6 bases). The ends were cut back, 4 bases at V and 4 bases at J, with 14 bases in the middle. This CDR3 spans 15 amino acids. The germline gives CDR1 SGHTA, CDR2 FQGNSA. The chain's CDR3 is CASSSGTFLGNTIYF. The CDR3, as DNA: TGTGCCAGCAGCTCTGGGACATTCTTAGGAAACACCATATATTTT.

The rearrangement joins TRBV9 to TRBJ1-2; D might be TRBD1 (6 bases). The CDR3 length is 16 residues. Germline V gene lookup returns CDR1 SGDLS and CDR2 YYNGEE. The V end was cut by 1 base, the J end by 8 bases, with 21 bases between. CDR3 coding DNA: TGTGCCAGCAGCGTATCTAGGGCCCAGGGGCCGGAGGGCTACACCTTC. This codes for CASSVSRAQGPEGYTF.

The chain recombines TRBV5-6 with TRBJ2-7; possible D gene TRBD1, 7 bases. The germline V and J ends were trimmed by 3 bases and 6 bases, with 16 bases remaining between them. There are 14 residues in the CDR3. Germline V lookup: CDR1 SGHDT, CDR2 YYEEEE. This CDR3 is CASSWDRRGSEQYF. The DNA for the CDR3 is TGTGCCAGCAGCTGGGACAGACGGGGGTCCGAGCAGTACTTC.

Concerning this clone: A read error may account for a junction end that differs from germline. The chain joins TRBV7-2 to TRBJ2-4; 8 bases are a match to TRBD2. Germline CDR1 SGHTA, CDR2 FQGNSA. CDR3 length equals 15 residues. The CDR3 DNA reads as TGTGCCGGCAGCTCCGGGGGGGCCGGCAAAAACATTCAGTACTTC. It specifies CAGSSGGAGKNIQYF.

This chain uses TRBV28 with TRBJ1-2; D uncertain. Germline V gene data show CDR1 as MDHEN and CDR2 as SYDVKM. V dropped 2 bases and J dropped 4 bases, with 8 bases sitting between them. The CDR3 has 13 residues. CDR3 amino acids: CASSLSQLYGYTF. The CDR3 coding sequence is TGTGCCAGCAGTTTAAGTCAGCTCTATGGCTACACCTTC.

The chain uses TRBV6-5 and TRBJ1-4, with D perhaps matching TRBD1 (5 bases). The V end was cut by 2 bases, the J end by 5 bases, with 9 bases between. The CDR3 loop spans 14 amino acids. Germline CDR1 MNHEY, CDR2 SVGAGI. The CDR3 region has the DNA TGTGCCAGCAGTTACCGAGACAGAAATGAAAAACTGTTTTTT. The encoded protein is CASSYRDRNEKLFF.

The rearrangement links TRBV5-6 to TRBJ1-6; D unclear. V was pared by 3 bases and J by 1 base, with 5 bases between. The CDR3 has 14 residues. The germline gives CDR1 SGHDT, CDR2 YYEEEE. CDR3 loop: CASSSTSYNSPLHF. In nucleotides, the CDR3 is TGTGCCAGCAGCTCTACGTCCTATAATTCACCCCTCCACTTT.

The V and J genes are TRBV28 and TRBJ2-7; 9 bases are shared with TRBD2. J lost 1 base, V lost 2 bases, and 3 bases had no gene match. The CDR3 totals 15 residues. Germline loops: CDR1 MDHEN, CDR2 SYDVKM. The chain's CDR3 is CASSLMAGGSYEQYF. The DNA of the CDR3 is TGTGCCAGCAGTTTAATGGCGGGGGGGTCCTACGAGCAGTACTTC.

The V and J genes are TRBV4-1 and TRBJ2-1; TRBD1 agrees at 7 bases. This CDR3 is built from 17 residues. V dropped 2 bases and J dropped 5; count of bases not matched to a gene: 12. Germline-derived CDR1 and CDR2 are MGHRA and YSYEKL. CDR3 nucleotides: TGCGCCAGCAGCCAAATAGACAGGGCATCGGGACACAATGAGCAGTTCTTC. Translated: CASSQIDRASGHNEQFF.

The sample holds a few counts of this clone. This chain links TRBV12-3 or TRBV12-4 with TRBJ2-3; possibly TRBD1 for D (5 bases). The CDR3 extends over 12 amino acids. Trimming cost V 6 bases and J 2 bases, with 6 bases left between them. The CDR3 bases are TGTGCCAGCAGGACAGCCACAGATACGCAGTATTTT. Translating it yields CASRTATDTQYF.

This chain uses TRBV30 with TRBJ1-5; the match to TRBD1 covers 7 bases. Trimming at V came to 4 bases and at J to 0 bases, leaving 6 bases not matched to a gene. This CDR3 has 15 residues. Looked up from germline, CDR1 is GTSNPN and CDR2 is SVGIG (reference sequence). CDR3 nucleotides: TGTGCCTGGACCTACGGGACAGCTAGCAATCAGCCCCAGCATTTT. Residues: CAWTYGTASNQPQHF.

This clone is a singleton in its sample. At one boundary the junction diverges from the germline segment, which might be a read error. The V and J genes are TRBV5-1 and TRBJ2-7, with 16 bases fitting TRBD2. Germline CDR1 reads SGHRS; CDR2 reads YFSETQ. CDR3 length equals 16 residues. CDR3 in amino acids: CARSKGLAGGSYEQYF. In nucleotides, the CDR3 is TGCGCCCGCAGCAAGGGACTAGCGGGGGGGTCCTACGAGCAGTACTTC.

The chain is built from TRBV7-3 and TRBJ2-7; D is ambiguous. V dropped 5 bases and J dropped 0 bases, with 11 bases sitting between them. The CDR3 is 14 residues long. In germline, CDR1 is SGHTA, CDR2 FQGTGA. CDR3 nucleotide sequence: TGTGCCAGCAGCCCCGGGTTTAGCTCCTACGAGCAGTACTTC. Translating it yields CASSPGFSSYEQYF.

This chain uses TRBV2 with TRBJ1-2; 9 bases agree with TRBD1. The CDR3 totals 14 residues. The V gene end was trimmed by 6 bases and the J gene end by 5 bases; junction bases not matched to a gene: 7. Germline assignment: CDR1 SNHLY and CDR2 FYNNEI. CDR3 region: CASSPGQGVYGYTF. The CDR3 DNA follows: TGTGCCAGCAGCCCGGGACAGGGCGTTTATGGCTACACCTTC.

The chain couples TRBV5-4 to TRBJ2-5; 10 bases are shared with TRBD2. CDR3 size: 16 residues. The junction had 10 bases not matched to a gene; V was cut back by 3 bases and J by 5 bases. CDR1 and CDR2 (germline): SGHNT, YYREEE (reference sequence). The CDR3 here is CASSSGGLAGVETQYF. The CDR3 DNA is TGTGCCAGCAGCTCTGGGGGGCTAGCGGGGGTCGAGACCCAGTACTTC. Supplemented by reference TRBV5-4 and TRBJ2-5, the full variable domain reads ETGVTQSPTHLIKTRGQQVTLRCSSQSGHNTVSWYQQALGQGPQFIFQYYREEENGRGNFPPRFSGLQFPNYSSELNVNALELDDSALYLCASSSGGLAGVETQYFGPGTRLLVL.

CDR3: CAIRGQTHTDTQYF. CDR3 DNA sequence: TGTGCCATCAGGGGACAGACCCATACAGATACGCAGTATTTT. J is TRBJ2-3 and V is TRBV10-3, with 7 bases lining up with TRBD1. Losses at the gene ends were 6 bases for V and 3 bases for J; bases not matched to a gene: 6. This CDR3 spans 14 amino acids. The germline V gene encodes CDR1 ENHRY and CDR2 SYGVKD.

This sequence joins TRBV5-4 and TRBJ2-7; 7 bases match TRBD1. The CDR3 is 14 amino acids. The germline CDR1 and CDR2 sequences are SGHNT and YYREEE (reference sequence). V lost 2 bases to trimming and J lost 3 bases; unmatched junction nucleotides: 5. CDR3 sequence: CASSFGTDYYEQYF. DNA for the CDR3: TGTGCCAGCAGCTTCGGGACAGACTACTACGAGCAGTACTTC.

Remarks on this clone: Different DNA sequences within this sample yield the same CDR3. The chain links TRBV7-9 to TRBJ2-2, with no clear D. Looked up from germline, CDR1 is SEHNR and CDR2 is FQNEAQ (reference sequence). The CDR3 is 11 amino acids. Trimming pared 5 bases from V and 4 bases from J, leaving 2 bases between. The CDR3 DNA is TGTGCCAGCAGCAGCACCGGGGAGCTGTTTTTT. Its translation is CASSSTGELFF.

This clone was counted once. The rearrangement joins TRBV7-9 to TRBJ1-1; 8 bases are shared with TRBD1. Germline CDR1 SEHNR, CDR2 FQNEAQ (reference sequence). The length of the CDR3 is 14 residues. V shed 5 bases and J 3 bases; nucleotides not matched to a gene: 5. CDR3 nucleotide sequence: TGTGCCAGCAGCCGGACAGGGAGGGACACTGAAGCTTTCTTT. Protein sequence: CASSRTGRDTEAFF.

In DNA form, the CDR3 reads TGCGCCAGCAGCTTGGGGGCGGGGGCCCCCACAGATACGCAGTATTTT. Translating gives CASSLGAGAPTDTQYF. The chain joins TRBV5-1 to TRBJ2-3, with a possible D match to TRBD2 (7 bases). The V and J ends lost 0 bases and 2 bases respectively, with 13 bases between them. Germline lookup yields CDR1 SGHRS and CDR2 YFSETQ. The CDR3 totals 16 residues.

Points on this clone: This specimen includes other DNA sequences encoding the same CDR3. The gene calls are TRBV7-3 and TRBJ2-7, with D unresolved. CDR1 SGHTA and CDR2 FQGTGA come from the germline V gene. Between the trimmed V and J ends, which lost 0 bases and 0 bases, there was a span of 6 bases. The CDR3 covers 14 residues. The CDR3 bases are TGTGCCAGCAGCTTAACGGGCGGCTCCTACGAGCAGTACTTC. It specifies CASSLTGGSYEQYF.

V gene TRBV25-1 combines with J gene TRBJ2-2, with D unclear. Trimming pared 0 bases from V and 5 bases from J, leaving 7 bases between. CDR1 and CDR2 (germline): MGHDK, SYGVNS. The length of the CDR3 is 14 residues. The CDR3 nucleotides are TGTGCCAGCAGTGAATATTATAAAACCGGGGAGCTGTTTTTT. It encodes CASSEYYKTGELFF. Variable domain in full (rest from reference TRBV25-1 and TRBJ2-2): EADIYQTPRYLVIGTGKKITLECSQTMGHDKMYWYQQDPGMELHLIHYSYGVNSTEKGDLSSESTVSRIRTEHFPLTLESARPSHTSQYLCASSEYYKTGELFFGEGSRLTVL.

The CDR3 loop reads CASSSRQEYMNTEAFF. The CDR3 coding sequence is TGTGCCAGTAGTAGTCGACAGGAGTATATGAACACTGAAGCTTTCTTT. V and J are TRBV19 and TRBJ1-1, with TRBD1 as a possible D gene (6 bases). The ends were cut back, 4 bases at V and 0 bases at J, with 15 bases in the middle. The CDR3 has 16 amino acids. CDR1 LNHDA and CDR2 SQIVND come from the germline V gene (reference sequence).

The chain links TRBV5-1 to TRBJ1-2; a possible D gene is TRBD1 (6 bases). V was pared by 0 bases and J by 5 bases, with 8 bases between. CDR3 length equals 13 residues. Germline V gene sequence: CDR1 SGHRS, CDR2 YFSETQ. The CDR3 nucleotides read TGCGCCAGCAGCTTGGCTGGACAGTATGGCTACACCTTC. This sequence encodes CASSLAGQYGYTF.

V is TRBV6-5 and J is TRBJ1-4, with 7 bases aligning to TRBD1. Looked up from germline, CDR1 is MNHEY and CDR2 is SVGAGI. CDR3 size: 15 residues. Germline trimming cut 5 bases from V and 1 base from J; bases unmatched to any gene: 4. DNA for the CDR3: TGTGCCAGCAGTAGCCGACAGGGAACTAATGAAAAACTGTTTTTT. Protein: CASSSRQGTNEKLFF.

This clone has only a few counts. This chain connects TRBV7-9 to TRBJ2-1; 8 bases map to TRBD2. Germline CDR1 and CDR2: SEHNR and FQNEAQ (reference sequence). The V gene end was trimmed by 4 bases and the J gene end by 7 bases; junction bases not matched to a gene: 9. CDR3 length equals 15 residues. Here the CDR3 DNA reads TGTGCCAGCAGCTACCACGGGACTAGGGGGAATGAGCAGTTCTTC. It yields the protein CASSYHGTRGNEQFF.

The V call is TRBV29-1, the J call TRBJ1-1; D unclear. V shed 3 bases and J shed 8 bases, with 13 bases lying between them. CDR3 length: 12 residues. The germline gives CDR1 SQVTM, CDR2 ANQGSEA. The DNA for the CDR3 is TGCAGCGTTGAGGATAGGTCGGAAGAAGCTTTCTTT. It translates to CSVEDRSEEAFF. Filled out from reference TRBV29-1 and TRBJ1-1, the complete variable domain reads SAVISQKPSRDICQRGTSLTIQCQVDSQVTMMFWYRQQPGQSLTLIATANQGSEATYESGFVIDKFPISRPNLTFSTLTVSNMSPEDSSIYLCSVEDRSEEAFFGQGTRLTVV.

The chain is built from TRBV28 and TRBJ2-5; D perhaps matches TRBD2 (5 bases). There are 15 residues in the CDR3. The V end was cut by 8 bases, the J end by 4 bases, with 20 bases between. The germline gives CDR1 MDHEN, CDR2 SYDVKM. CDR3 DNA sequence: TGTGCCAGCGCTTGGGCAGCGGTTGTAAGAGAGACCCAGTACTTC. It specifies CASAWAAVVRETQYF.

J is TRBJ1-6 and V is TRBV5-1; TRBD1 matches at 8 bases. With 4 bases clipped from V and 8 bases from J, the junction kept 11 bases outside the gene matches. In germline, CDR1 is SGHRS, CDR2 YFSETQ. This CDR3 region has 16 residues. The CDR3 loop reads CASSQQGRGLYSPLHF. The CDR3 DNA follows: TGCGCCAGCAGCCAACAAGGCAGGGGGCTGTATTCACCCCTCCACTTT.